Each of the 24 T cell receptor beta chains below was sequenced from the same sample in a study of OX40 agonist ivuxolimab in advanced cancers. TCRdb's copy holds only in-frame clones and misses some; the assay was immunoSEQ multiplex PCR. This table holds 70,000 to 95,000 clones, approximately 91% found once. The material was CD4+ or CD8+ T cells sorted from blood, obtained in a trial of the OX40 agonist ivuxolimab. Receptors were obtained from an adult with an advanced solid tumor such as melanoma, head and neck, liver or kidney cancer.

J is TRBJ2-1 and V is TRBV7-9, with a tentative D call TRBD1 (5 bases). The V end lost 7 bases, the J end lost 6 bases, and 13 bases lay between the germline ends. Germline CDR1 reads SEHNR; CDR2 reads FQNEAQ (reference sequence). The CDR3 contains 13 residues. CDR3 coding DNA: TGTGCCAGCAATGTAGGGGCGGCCAATGAGCAGTTCTTC. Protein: CASNVGAANEQFF.

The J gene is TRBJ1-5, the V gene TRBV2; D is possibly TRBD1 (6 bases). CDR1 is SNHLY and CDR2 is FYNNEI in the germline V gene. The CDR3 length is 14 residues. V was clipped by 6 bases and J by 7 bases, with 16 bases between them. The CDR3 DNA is TGTGCCAGCAGCGGGGGCAGTTATCAACAGCCCCAGCATTTT. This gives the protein CASSGGSYQQPQHF.

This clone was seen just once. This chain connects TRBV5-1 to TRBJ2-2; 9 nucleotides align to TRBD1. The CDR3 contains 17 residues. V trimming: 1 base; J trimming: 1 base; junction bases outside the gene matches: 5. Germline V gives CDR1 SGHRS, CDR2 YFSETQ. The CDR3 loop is CASSLTPGQGNTGELFF. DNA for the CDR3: TGCGCCAGCAGCTTGACCCCGGGACAGGGGAACACCGGGGAGCTGTTTTTT.

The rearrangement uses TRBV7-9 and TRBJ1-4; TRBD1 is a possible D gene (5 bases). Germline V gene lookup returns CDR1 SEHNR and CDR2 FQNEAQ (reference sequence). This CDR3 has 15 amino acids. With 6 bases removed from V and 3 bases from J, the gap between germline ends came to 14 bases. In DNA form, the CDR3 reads TGTGCCAGCAGTCCCGGGACTGCCCCTAATGAAAAACTGTTTTTT. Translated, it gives CASSPGTAPNEKLFF.

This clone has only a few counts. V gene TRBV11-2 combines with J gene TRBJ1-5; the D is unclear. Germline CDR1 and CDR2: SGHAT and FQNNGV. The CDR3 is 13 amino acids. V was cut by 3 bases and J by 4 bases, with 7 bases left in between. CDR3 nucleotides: TGTGCCAGCAGCTTTTCATCTAATCAGCCCCAGCATTTT. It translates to CASSFSSNQPQHF.

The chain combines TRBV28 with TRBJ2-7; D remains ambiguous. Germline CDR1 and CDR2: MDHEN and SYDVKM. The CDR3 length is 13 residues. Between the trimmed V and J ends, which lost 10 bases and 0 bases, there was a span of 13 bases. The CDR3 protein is CATKTRSSYEQYF. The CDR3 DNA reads TGTGCCACCAAGACCCGGTCCTCCTACGAGCAGTACTTC.

The chain's CDR3 is CASSLEARAGSYTF. The CDR3 DNA sequence: TGCGCCAGCAGCTTGGAGGCCAGGGCGGGAAGCTACACCTTC. V is TRBV5-1 and J is TRBJ1-2; D is possibly TRBD1 (5 bases). The CDR3 runs 14 residues. V lost 0 bases and J lost 9, with 15 bases in between. Looked up from germline, CDR1 is SGHRS and CDR2 is YFSETQ. Drawing the rest from reference TRBV5-1 and TRBJ1-2, the complete variable domain is KAGVTQTPRYLIKTRGQQVTLSCSPISGHRSVSWYQQTPGQGLQFLFEYFSETQRNKGNFPGRFSGRQFSNSRSEMNVSTLELGDSALYLCASSLEARAGSYTFGSGTRLTVV.

CDR3 coding DNA: TGTGCCAGCTCGGGTGAGGGACTCGGTGAAAAACTGTTTTTT. It encodes CASSGEGLGEKLFF. The chain recombines TRBV28 with TRBJ1-4; D possibly corresponds to TRBD1 (5 bases). V dropped 8 bases and J dropped 7 bases, with 17 bases sitting between them. The CDR3 extends over 14 amino acids. The germline CDR1 and CDR2 sequences are MDHEN and SYDVKM. Based on the CDR3 plus reference TRBV28 and TRBJ1-4, the full variable domain is DVKVTQSSRYLVKRTGEKVFLECVQDMDHENMFWYRQDPGLGLRLIYFSYDVKMKEKGDIPEGYSVSREKKERFSLILESASTNQTSMYLCASSGEGLGEKLFFGSGTQLSVL.

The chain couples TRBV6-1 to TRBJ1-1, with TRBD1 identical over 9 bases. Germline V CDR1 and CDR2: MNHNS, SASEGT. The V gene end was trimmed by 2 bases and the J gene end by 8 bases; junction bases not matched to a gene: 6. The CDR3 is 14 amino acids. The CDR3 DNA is TGTGCCAGCAGTGAACCGGGACAGGGTGCCGAAGCTTTCTTT. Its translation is CASSEPGQGAEAFF.

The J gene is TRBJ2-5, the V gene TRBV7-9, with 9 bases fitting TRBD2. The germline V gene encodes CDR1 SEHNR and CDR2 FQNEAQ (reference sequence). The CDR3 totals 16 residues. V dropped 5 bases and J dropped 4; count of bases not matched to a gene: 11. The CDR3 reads CASSPGGSGSRETQYF. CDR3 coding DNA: TGTGCCAGCAGCCCTGGGGGTAGCGGGAGTAGAGAGACCCAGTACTTC.

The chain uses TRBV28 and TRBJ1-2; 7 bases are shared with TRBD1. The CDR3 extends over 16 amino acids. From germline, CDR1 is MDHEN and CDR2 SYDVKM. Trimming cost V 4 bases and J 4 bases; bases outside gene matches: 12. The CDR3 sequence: CASSSTSGTAFYGYTF. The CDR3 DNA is TGTGCCAGCAGTTCAACTTCCGGGACAGCTTTCTATGGCTACACCTTC.

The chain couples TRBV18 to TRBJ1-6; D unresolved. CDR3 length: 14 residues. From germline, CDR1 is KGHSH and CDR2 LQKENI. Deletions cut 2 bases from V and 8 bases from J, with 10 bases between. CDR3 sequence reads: CASSPTEWDSPLHF. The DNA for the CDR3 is TGTGCCAGCTCACCAACGGAATGGGATTCACCCCTCCACTTT.

CDR3 loop: CASSPLTVAYGYTF. In nucleotides, the CDR3 is TGTGCCAGCAGCCCCCTGACAGTCGCCTATGGCTACACCTTC. The chain carries TRBV5-6 and TRBJ1-2, with a weak D call TRBD1 (5 bases). This CDR3 contains 14 residues. V dropped 4 bases and J dropped 4 bases, with 14 bases sitting between them. Per the germline V gene, CDR1 is SGHDT and CDR2 is YYEEEE.

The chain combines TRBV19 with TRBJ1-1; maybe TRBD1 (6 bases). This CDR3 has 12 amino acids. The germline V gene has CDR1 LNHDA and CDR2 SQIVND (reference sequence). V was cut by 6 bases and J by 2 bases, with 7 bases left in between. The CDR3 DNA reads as TGTGCCAGTAGCAGGGGAAACACTGAAGCTTTCTTT. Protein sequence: CASSRGNTEAFF.

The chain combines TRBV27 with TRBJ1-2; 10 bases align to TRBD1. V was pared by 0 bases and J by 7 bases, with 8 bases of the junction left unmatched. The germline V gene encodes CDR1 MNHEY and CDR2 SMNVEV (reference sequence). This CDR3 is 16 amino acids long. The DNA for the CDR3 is TGTGCCAGCAGTTTATCAGGGACAGGGGAATTGGGTGGCTACACCTTC. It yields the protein CASSLSGTGELGGYTF.

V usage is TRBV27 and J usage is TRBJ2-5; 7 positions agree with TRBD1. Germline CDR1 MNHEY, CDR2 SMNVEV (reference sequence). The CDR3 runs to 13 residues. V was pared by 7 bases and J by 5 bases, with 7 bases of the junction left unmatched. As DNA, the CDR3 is TGTGCCAGCACCAGGACAGGCTCCGAGACCCAGTACTTC. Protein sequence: CASTRTGSETQYF.

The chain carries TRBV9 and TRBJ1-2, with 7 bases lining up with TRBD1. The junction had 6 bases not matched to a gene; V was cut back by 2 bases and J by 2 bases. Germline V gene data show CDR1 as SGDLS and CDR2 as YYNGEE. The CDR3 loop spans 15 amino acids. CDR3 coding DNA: TGTGCCAGCAGCGTCGGGGACAGAGTCAACTATGGCTACACCTTC. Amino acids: CASSVGDRVNYGYTF.

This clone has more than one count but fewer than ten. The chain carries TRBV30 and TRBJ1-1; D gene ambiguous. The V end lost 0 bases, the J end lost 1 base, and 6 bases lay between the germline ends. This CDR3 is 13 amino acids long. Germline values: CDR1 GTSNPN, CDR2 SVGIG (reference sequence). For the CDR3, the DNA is TGTGCCTGGAGTGTACACGCGAACACTGAAGCTTTCTTT. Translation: CAWSVHANTEAFF.

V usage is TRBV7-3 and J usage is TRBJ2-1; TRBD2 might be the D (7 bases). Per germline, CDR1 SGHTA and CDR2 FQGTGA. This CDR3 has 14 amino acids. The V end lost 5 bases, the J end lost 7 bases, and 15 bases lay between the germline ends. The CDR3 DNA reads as TGTGCCAGCAGCCCTCCGGGGGGCAGTAATGAGCAGTTCTTC. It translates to CASSPPGGSNEQFF.

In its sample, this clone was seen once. The CDR3 DNA follows: TGTGCCAGCAGCTTGCGAACAGGGGGCCTCGACGGCTACACCTTC. This translates into CASSLRTGGLDGYTF. The rearrangement joins TRBV5-4 to TRBJ1-2, with 9 bases that match TRBD1. The V and J ends lost 1 base and 8 bases, in that order; junction bases with no gene match: 9. The CDR3 length is 15 residues. The V gene's germline CDR1 is SGHNT and CDR2 YYREEE (reference sequence).

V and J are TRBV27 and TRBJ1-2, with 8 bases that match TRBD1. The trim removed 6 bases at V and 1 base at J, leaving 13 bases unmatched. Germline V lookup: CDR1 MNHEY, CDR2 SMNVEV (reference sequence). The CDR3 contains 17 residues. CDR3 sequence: CASSTDIDRGRNYGYTF. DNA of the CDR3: TGTGCCAGCAGCACCGATATCGACAGGGGACGTAACTATGGCTACACCTTC.

CDR3 coding DNA: TGTGCCAGCAGTGAGGTAGGGAGCTTCTATGGCTACACCTTC. Its protein product is CASSEVGSFYGYTF. The chain uses TRBV6-1 and TRBJ1-2; D gene unclear. V was clipped by 3 bases and J by 4 bases, with 12 bases between them. CDR3 size: 14 residues. Germline CDR1 MNHNS, CDR2 SASEGT.

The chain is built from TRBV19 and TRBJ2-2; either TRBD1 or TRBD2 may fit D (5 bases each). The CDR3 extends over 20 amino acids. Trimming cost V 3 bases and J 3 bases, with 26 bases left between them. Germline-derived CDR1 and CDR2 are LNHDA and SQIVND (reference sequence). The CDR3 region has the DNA TGTGCCAGTAGTATTGACAGCTCGCTAGCCGGAGCCAGTCACACCGGGGAGCTGTTTTTT. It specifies CASSIDSSLAGASHTGELFF.

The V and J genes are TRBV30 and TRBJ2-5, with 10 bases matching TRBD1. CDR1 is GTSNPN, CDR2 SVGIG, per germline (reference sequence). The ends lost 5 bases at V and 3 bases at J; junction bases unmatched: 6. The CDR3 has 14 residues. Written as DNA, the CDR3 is TGTGCCTGGGACAGGGGGCGAGCGGAAGAGACCCAGTACTTC. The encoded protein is CAWDRGRAEETQYF.